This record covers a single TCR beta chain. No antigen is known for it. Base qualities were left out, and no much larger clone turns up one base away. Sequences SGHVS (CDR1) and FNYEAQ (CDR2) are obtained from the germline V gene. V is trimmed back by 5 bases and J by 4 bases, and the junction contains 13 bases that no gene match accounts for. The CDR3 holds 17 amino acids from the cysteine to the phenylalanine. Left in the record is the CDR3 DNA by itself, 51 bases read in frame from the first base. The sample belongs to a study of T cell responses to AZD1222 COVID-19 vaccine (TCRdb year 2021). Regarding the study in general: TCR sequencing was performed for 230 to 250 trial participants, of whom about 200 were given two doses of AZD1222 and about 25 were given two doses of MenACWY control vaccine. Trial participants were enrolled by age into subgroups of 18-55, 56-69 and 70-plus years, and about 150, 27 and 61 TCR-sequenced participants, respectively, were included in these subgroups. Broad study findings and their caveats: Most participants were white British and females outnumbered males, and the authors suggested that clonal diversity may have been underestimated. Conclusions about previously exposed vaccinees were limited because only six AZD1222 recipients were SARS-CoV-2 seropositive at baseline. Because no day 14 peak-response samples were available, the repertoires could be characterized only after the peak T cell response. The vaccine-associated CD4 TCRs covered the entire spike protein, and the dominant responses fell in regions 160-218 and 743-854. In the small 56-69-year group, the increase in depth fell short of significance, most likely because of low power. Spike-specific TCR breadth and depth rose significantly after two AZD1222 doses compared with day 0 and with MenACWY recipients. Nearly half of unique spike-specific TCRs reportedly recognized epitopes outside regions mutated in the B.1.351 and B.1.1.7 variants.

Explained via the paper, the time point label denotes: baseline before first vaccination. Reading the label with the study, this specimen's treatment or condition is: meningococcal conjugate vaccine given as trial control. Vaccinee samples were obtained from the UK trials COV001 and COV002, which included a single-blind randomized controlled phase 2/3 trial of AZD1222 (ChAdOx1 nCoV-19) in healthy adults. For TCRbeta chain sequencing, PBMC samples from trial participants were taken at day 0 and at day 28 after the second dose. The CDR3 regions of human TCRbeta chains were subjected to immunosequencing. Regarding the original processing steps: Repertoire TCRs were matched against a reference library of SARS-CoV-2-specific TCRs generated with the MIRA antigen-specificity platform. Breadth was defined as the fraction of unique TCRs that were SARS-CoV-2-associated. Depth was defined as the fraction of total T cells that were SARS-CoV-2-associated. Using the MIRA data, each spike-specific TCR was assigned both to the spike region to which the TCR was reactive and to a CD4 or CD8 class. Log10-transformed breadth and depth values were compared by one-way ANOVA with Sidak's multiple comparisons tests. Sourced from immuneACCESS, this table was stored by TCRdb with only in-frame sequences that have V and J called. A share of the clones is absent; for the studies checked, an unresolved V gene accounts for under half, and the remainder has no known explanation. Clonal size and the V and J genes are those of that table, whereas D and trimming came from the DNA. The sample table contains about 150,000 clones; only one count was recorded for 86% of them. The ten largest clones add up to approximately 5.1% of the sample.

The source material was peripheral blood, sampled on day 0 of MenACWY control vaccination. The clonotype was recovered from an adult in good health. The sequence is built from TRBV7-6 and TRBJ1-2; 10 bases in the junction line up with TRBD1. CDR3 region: CASSPLTGGSSGYGYTF. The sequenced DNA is TGTGCCAGCAGCCCACTGACAGGGGGCTCTTCGGGCTATGGCTACACCTTC. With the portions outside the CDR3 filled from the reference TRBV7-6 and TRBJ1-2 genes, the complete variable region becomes GAGVSQSPRYKVTKRGQDVALRCDPISGHVSLYWYRQALGQGPEFLTYFNYEAQQDKSGLPNDRFSAERPEGSISTLTIQRTEQRDSAMYRCASSPLTGGSSGYGYTFGSGTRLTVV.